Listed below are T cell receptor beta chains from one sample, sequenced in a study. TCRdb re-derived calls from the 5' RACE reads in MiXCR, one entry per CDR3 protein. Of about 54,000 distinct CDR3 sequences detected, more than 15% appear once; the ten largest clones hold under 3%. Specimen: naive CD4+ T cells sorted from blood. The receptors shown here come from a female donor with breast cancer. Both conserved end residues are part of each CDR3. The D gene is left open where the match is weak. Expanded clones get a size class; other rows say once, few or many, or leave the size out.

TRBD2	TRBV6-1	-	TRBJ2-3	TGTGCCAGCAGTGAAGCGCGTGGGGGGGTAACAGATACGCAGTATTTT	CASSEARGGVTDTQYF
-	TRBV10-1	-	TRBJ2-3	TGCGCCAGCAGTGAGGGGACACCGGCCGGTTCGCAGTATTTT	CASSEGTPAGSQYF
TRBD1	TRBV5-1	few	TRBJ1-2	TGCGCCAGCAGCTTGACAGGGGACCTTAACTATGGCTACACCTTC	CASSLTGDLNYGYTF
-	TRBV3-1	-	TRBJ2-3	TGTGCCAGCAGCCGACGTGGGCCAGATACGCAGTATTTT	CASSRRGPDTQYF
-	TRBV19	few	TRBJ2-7	TGTGCCAGTAGTGATGTTGCAGGGACCGAGCAGTACTTC	CASSDVAGTEQYF
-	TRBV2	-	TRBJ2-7	TGTGCCAGCAGTGAAAGTACCCCTGGTTACGAGCAGTACTTC	CASSESTPGYEQYF
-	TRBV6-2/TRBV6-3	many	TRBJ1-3	TGTGCCAGCAGTTACTCGTCGGGATCTGGAAACACCATATATTTT	CASSYSSGSGNTIYF
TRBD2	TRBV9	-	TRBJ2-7	TGTGCCAGCAGCGTAGCCGACAAGGGAGGGTACGAGCAGTACTTC	CASSVADKGGYEQYF
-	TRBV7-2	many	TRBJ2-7	TGTGCCAGCAGCTTAACCAGGGCCTACGAGCAGTACTTC	CASSLTRAYEQYF
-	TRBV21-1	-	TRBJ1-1	TGTGCCAGCAATTGGCCGGATCACGGGTCGGCTGAAGCTTTCTTT	CASNWPDHGSAEAFF
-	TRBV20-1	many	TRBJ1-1	TGCAGTGCTAGCCAAGGGCGACTGACTGAAGCTTTCTTT	CSASQGRLTEAFF
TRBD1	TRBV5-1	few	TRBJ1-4	TGCGCCAGCAGCTGGGACAGACGAGGTGAAAAACTGTTTTTT	CASSWDRRGEKLFF
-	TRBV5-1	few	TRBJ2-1	TGCGCCAGCAGCTTGTCGAAGAACCTAGGGGCGTCCAATGAGCAGTTCTTC	CASSLSKNLGASNEQFF
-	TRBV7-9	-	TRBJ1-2	TGTGCCAGCAGGGCCGCGGCAGATGGATTCTATGGCTACACCTTC	CASRAAADGFYGYTF
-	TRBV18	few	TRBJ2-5	TGTGCCAGCTCAGTGGGTCAAGAGACCCAGTACTTC	CASSVGQETQYF
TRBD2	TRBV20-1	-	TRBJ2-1	TGCAGTGCTCGAGTCCCCCCGGGGAGCGGGGAGAAGTTGTCCTACAATGAGCAGTTCTTC	CSARVPPGSGEKLSYNEQFF
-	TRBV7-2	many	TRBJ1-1	TGTGCCAGCAGCGGATACAAGAACACTGAAGCTTTCTTT	CASSGYKNTEAFF
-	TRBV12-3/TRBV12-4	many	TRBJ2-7	TGTGCCAGCAGTTTTGGAAGCGGAACCTACGAGCAGTACTTC	CASSFGSGTYEQYF
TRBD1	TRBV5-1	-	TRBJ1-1	TGCGCCAGCAGCTCCCGGACAGGGGAAACTGAAGCTTTCTTT	CASSSRTGETEAFF
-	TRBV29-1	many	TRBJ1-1	TGCAGCGTTGAATCGTCAGGGGCCACTGAAGCTTTCTTT	CSVESSGATEAFF
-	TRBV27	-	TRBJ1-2	TGTGCCTGCAGGGGACCTGGCTCTAACTATGGCTACACCTTC	CACRGPGSNYGYTF
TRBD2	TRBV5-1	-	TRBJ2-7	TGCGCCAGCAGCTTGGATCGGGACTACTACGAGCAGTACTTC	CASSLDRDYYEQYF
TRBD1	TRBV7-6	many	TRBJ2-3	TGTGCCAGCAGCCCGACCGGGACAGGGGGCGCCGATACGCAGTATTTT	CASSPTGTGGADTQYF
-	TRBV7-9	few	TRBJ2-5	TGTGCCAGCAGTGAGGCGGTCGAGACCCAGTACTTC	CASSEAVETQYF
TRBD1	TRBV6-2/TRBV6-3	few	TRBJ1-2	TGTGCCAGCAGTTACTCAGGGACAGAGATCTATGGCTACACCTTC	CASSYSGTEIYGYTF
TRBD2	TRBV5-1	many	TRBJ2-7	TGCGCCAGCGGACATGGACGGACGGGGGGCTACGAGCAGTACTTC	CASGHGRTGGYEQYF
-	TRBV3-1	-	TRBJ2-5	TGTGCCAGCAGCCCAGGAGTTATGGCCACCCAGTACTTC	CASSPGVMATQYF
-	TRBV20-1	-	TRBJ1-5	TGCAGTGCTAAAGGACTCTCGAGCAATCAGCCCCAGCATTTT	CSAKGLSSNQPQHF
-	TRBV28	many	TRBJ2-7	TGTGCCAGCAGTTCCCAAGGGATTGGGAAACACGAGCAGTACTTC	CASSSQGIGKHEQYF
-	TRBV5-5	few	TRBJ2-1	TGTGCCAGCAGCCAAATTCCAGGGAATGAGCAGTTCTTC	CASSQIPGNEQFF
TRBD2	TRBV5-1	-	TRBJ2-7	TGCGCCAGCAGACCCGGGACTAGCACCTCCTACGAGCAGTACTTC	CASRPGTSTSYEQYF
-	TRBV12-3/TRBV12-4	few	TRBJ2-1	TGTGCCAGCAGTTTACGATCTCATACGAACAATGAGCAGTTCTTC	CASSLRSHTNNEQFF
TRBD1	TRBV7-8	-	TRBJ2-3	TGTGCCAGCAGCTCCTACACAGGGGGCAATGCTCAATACACAGATACGCAGTATTTT	CASSSYTGGNAQYTDTQYF
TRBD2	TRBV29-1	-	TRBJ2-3	TGCAGCGTAACCAGACTAGCGGCCACTAGCACAGATACGCAGTATTTT	CSVTRLAATSTDTQYF
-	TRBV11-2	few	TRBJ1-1	TGTGCCAGCAGCTTAGCGTGGAGGGACACTGAAGCTTTCTTT	CASSLAWRDTEAFF
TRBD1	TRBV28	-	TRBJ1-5	TGTGCCAGCAGGGACTGGACAGGGGATTACAATCAGCCCCAGCATTTT	CASRDWTGDYNQPQHF
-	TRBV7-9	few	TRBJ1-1	TGTGCCAGCAATGGGGACACAAAGATTGAAGCTTTCTTT	CASNGDTKIEAFF
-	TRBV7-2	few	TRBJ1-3	TGTGCCAGCAGCTTGGGTCGGATAACTGGAAACACCATATATTTT	CASSLGRITGNTIYF
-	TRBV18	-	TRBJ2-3	TGTGCCAGCTCACCACCTCGGGGGGCGCGGCCCGGGACGGATACGCAGTATTTT	CASSPPRGARPGTDTQYF
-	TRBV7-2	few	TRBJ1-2	TGTGCCAGCAGCTTTTCCAACTATGGCTACGCCTTC	CASSFSNYGYAF
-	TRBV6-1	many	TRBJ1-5	TGTGCCAGCACCCAAGACGGGAACGGGTCTCCGTCTCGGCCCCAGCATTTT	CASTQDGNGSPSRPQHF
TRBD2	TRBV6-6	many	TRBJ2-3	TGTGCCAGCAGTACGTCCCTAGCGGGAGGATTCACAGATACGCAGTATTTT	CASSTSLAGGFTDTQYF
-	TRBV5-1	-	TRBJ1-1	TGCGCCAGCACCGAGGGGGTGAACACTGAAGCTTTCTTT	CASTEGVNTEAFF
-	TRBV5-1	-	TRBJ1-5	TGCACCAGCAGCTTGGATTCCGGGGCCGCGCCCCAGCATTTT	CTSSLDSGAAPQHF
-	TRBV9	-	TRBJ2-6	TGTGCCTTCCCGGGGGCTGGGGCCAACGTCCTGACTTTC	CAFPGAGANVLTF
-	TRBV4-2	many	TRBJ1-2	TGTGCCAGCAGCCCCCCGAGCACGGGAGCGGGCTACACCTTC	CASSPPSTGAGYTF
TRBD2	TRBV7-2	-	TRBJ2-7	TGTGCCGGCAGCAGAGGAGCGGGAGGGCCCTACGAGCAGTACTTC	CAGSRGAGGPYEQYF
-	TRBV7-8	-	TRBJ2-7	TGTGCCAGCAGCTTGGGAGCCCAGCTCTACGAGCAGTACTTC	CASSLGAQLYEQYF
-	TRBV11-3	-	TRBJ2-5	TGTGCCAGCACCAAAGGGGCTTCGGAGACCCAGTACTTC	CASTKGASETQYF
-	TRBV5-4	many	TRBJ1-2	TGTGCCAGCAGCTTGAGCGGGACGGATGGCTACACCTTC	CASSLSGTDGYTF
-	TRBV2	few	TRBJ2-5	TGTGCCAGCAGTGAACTAGAGACCCAGTACTTC	CASSELETQYF
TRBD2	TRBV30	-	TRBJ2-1	TGTGCCTGGAGTTCCCACAATAGCGGGTTCGCCTACAATGAGCAGTTCTTC	CAWSSHNSGFAYNEQFF
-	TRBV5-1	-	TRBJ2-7	TGCGCCAGCAGCTTGGGTGGAGGGCCTACCGAGCGGTACTTC	CASSLGGGPTERYF
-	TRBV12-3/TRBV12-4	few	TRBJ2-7	TGTGCCAGCAGTTTGAGCCACGAGCAGTACTTC	CASSLSHEQYF
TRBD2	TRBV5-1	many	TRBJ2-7	TGCGCCAGCAGCTTTAGCGGGGATACCCACGAGCAGTACTTC	CASSFSGDTHEQYF
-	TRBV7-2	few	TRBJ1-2	TGTGCCAGCAGCTCGCCTAACACCTATGGCTACACCTTC	CASSSPNTYGYTF
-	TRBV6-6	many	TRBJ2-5	TGTGCCAGCAGTTACGGCGGGGCCCAGTACTTC	CASSYGGAQYF
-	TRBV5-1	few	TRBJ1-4	TGCGCCAGCAGCTTGGACAGCAATAATGAAAAACTGTTTTTT	CASSLDSNNEKLFF